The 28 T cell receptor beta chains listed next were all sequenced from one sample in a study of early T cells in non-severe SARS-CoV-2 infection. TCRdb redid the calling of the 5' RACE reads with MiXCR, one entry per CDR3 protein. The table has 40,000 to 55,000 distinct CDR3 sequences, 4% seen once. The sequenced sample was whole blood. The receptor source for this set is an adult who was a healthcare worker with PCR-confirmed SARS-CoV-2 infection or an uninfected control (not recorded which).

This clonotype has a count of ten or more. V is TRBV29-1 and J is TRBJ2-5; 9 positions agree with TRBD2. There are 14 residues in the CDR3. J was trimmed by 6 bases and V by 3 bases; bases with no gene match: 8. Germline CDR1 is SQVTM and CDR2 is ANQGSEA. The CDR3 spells CSVDSAAGGKTQYF. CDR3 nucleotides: TGCAGCGTTGATTCCGCGGCGGGAGGGAAGACCCAGTACTTC.

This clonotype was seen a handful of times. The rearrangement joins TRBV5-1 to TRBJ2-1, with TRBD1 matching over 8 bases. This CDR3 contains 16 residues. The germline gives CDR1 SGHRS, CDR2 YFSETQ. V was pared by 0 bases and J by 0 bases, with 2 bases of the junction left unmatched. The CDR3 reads CASSLGTGGSYNEQFF. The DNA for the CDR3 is TGCGCCAGCAGCTTGGGAACAGGGGGCTCCTACAATGAGCAGTTCTTC.

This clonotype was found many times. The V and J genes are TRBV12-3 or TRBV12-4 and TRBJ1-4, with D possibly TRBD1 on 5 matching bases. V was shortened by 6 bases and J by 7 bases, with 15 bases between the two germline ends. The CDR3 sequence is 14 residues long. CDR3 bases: TGTGCCAGCAGACTCTCAGGGTCGGCTGAAAAACTGTTTTTT. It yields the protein CASRLSGSAEKLFF.

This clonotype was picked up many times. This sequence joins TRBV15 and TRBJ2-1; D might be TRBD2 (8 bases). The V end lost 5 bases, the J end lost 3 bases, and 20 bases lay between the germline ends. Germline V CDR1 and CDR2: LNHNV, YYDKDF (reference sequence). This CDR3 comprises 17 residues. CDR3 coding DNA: TGTGCCACCAGCCCCGGGGGGGGACGACAGGGCTACAATGAGCAGTTCTTC. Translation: CATSPGGGRQGYNEQFF.

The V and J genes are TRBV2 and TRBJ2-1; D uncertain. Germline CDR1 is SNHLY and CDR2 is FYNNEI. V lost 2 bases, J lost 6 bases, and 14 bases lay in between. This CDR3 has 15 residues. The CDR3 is CASSENPGVRNEQFF. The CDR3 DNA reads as TGTGCCAGCAGTGAAAACCCTGGGGTGCGCAATGAGCAGTTCTTC.

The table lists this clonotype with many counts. The DNA for the CDR3 is TGCGCCAGCAGCCAAGTCGACGTCGTAAGCTACAATGAGCAGTTCTTC. Its translation is CASSQVDVVSYNEQFF. The V gene is TRBV4-1, the J gene TRBJ2-1; D is unresolved. Trimming shortened V by 1 base and J by 3 bases, and 13 bases separated the two germline ends. The CDR3 contains 16 residues. From germline, CDR1 is MGHRA and CDR2 YSYEKL.

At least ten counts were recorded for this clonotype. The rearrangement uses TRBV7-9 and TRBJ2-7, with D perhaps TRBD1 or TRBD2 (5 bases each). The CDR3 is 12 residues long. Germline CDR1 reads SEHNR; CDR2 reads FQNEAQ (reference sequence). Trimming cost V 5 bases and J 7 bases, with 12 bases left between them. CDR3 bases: TGTGCCAGCAGCAAGGGGACCGCGGAGCAGTACTTC. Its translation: CASSKGTAEQYF.

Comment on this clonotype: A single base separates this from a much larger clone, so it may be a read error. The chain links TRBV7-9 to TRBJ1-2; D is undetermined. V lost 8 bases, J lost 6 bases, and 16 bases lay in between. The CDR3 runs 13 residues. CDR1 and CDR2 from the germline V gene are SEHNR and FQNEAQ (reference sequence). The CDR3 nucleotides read TGTGCCAGCGGCCCTGACGGGGAGAATGGCTACACCTTC. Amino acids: CASGPDGENGYTF.

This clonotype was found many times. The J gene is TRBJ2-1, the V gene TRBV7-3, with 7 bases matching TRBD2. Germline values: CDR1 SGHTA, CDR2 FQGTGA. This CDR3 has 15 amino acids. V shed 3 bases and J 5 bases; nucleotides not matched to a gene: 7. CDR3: CASSLRLAAHNEQFF. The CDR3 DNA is TGTGCCAGCAGCTTGAGGCTAGCGGCCCACAATGAGCAGTTCTTC.

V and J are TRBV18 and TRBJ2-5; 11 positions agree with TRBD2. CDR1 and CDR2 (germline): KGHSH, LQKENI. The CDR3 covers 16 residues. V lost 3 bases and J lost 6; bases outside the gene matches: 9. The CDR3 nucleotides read TGTGCCAGCTCACCGCGGACTAGCGGGCCTCAGCAGACCCAGTACTTC. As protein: CASSPRTSGPQQTQYF.

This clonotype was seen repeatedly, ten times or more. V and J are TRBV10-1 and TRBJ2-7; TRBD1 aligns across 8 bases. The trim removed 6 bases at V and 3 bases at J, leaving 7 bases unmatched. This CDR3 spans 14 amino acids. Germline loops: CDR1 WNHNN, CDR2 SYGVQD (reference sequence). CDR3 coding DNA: TGCGCCAGCAGCGCTCAGGACAGGGACTACGAGCAGTACTTC. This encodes CASSAQDRDYEQYF.

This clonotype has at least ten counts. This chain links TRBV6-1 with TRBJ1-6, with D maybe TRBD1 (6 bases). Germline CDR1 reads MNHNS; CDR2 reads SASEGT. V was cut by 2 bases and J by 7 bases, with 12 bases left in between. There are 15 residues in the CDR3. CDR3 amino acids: CASSESPTGNSPLHF. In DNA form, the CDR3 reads TGTGCCAGCAGTGAATCCCCTACAGGGAATTCACCCCTCCACTTT.

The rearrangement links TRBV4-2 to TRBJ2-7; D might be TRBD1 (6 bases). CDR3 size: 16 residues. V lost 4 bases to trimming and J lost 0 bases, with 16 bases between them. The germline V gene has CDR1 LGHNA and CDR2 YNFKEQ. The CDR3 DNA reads TGTGCCAGCAGCCGGGCGGATGGACAGTACTCCTACGAGCAGTACTTC. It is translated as CASSRADGQYSYEQYF.

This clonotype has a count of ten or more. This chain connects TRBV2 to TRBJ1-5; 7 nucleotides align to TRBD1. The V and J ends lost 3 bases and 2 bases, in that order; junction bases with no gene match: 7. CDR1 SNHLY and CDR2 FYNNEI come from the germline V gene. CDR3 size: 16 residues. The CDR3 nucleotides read TGTGCCAGCAGTGAGGGAGGGGGCGCGGGCAATCAGCCCCAGCATTTT. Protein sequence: CASSEGGGAGNQPQHF.

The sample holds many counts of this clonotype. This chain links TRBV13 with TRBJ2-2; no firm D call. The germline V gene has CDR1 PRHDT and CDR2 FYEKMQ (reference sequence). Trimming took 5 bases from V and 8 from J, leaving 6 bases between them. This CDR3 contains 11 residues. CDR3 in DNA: TGTGCCAGCAGCCGTCGAGGGGAGCTGTTTTTT. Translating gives CASSRRGELFF.

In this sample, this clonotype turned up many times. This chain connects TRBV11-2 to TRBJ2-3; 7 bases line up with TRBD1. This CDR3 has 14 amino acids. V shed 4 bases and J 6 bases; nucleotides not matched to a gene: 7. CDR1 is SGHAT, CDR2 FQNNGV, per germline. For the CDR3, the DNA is TGTGCCAGCAGCTCCGACACAGGGGAGGATACGCAGTATTTT. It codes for CASSSDTGEDTQYF.

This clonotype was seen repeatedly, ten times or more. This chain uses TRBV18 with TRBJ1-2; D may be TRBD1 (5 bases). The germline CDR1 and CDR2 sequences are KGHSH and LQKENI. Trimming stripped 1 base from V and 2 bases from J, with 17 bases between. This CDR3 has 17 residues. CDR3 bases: TGTGCCAGCTCACCACGCGCGGATACCAGGGAGAACTATGGCTACACCTTC. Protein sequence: CASSPRADTRENYGYTF.

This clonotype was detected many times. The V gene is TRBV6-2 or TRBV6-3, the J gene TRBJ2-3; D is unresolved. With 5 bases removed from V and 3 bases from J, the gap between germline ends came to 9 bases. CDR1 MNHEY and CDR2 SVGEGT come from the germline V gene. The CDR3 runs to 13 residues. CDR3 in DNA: TGTGCCAGCAGTCTCACGGAAACAGATACGCAGTATTTT. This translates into CASSLTETDTQYF.

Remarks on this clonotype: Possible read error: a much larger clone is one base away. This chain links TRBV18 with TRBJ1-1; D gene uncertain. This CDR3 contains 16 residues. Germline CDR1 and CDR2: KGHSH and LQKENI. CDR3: CAISASQDVVSTEAFF. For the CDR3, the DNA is TGTGCCATCTCAGCGTCCCAGGACGTGGTAAGCACTGAAGCTTTCTTT.

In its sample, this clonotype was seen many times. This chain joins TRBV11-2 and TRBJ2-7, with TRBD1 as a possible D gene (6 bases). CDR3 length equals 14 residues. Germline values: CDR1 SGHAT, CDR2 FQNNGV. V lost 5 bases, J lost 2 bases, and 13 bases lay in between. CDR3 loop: CASSPTTGTYEQYF. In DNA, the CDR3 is TGTGCCAGCAGCCCGACCACAGGGACCTACGAGCAGTACTTC.

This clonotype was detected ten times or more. The DNA of the CDR3 is TGTGCCAGCAGCTTAGCTAGAGCAGACACCGGGGAGCTGTTTTTT. Its protein is CASSLARADTGELFF. The chain links TRBV7-8 to TRBJ2-2; D is uncertain. The ends were cut back, 0 bases at V and 3 bases at J, with 8 bases in the middle. This CDR3 has 15 amino acids. In germline, CDR1 is SGHVS, CDR2 FQNEAQ.

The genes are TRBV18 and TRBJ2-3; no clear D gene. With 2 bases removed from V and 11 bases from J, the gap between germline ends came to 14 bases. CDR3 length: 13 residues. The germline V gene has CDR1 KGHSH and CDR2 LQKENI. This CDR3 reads CASSPDRNVEQYF. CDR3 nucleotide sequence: TGTGCCAGCTCACCAGATAGGAACGTTGAGCAGTATTTT.

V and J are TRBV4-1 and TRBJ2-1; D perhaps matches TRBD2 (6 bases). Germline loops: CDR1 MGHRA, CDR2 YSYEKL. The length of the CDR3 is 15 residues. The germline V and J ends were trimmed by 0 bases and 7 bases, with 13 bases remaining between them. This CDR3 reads CASSQEGREANEQFF. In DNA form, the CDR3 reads TGCGCCAGCAGCCAAGAGGGCAGGGAGGCGAATGAGCAGTTCTTC.

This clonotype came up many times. In DNA form, the CDR3 reads TGCAGCGTGAGGACTAGCGGGGCTTCCTACGAGCAGTACTTC. This codes for CSVRTSGASYEQYF. The genes are TRBV29-1 and TRBJ2-7; TRBD2 aligns across 12 bases. CDR1 is SQVTM and CDR2 is ANQGSEA in the germline V gene. V dropped 6 bases and J dropped 1; count of bases not matched to a gene: 4. The CDR3 is made up of 14 amino acids.

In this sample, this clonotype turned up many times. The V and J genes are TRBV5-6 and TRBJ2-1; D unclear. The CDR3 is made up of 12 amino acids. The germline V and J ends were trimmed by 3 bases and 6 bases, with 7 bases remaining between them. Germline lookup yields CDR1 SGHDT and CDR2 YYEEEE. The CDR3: CASSSLANEQFF. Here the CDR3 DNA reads TGTGCCAGCAGCTCCTTGGCCAATGAGCAGTTCTTC.

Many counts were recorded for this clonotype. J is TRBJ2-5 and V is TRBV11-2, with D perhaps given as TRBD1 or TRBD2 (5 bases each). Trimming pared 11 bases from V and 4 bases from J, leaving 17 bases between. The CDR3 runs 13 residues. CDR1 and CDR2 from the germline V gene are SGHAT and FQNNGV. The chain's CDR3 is CASRLGPLETQYF. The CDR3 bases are TGTGCCTCCCGCCTGGGACCCCTAGAGACCCAGTACTTC.

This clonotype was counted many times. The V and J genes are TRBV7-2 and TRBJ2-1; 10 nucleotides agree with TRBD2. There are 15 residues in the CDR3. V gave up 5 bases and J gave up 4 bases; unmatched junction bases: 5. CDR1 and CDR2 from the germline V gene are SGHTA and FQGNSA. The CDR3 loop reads CASSRTSGPYNEQFF. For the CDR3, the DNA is TGTGCCAGCAGCCGGACTAGCGGCCCTTACAATGAGCAGTTCTTC. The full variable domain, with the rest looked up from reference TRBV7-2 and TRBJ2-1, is GAGVSQSPSNKVTEKGKDVELRCDPISGHTALYWYRQSLGQGLEFLIYFQGNSAPDKSGLPSDRFSAERTGGSVSTLTIQRTQQEDSAVYLCASSRTSGPYNEQFFGPGTRLTVL.

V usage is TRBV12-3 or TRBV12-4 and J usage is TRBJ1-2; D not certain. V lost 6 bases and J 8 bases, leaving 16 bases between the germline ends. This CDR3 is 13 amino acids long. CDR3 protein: CASRGGRSQGYTF. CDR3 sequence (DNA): TGTGCCAGCAGGGGCGGCAGGTCCCAGGGCTACACCTTC.